A single sample gave rise to the 14 T cell receptor beta chains below, sequenced in a study of regulatory T cells in long-lasting Graves disease. The authors built TCR beta libraries using iRepertoire HTBI primers and Arm-PCR of CDR3 regions. TCRdb reprocessed the multiplex PCR reads via MiXCR and lists one record per CDR3 protein. The table includes about 430,000 distinct CDR3 sequences, 15% detected once. Time point here: newly diagnosed GD, antithyroid drugs for less than 3 months. Scientists built the TCR library using RNA that was extracted from PBMCs. The same sample was also studied in work on T cells in Graves' hyperthyroidism and ophthalmopathy.

The sequencing here drew on peripheral blood mononuclear cells (PBMCs), taken at new diagnosis, from a patient treated with antithyroid drugs. Source of these receptors: a woman aged 40 to 50 with Graves disease.

In this sample, this clonotype turned up a few times. This sequence joins TRBV6-5 and TRBJ1-5; 7 bases fit TRBD1. Losses at the gene ends were 0 bases for V and 6 bases for J; bases not matched to a gene: 14. This CDR3 region has 18 residues. Per the germline V gene, CDR1 is MNHEY and CDR2 is SVGAGI. CDR3 coding DNA: TGTGCCAGCAGTTACTCTTTGCATTTCGAAGCAGGGGGTCAGCCCCAGCATTTT. Its translation is CASSYSLHFEAGGQPQHF.

This rearrangement joins TRBV4-1 to TRBJ1-3; weak D call: TRBD1 (6 bases). V gave up 0 bases and J gave up 4 bases, with 10 bases separating them. The length of the CDR3 is 15 residues. Per germline, CDR1 MGHRA and CDR2 YSYEKL. CDR3 coding DNA: TGCGCCAGCAGCCAAGAGCAGGGGCCAGGAAACACCATATATTTT. Its protein is CASSQEQGPGNTIYF.

This clonotype was seen a few times. The rearrangement joins TRBV24-1 to TRBJ2-4; 9 bases align to TRBD1. The CDR3 totals 17 residues. Per germline, CDR1 KGHDR and CDR2 SFDVKD. Trimming cost V 1 base and J 2 bases; bases outside gene matches: 5. The CDR3 coding sequence is TGTGCCACCAGTGATTTTAGGACAGGGGAAACCAAAAACATTCAGTACTTC. This gives the protein CATSDFRTGETKNIQYF.

In its sample, this clonotype was seen many times. This chain connects TRBV11-3 to TRBJ2-3, with 13 positions matching TRBD2. Germline-derived CDR1 and CDR2 are SGHNT and YENEEA. This CDR3 has 17 amino acids. V was pared by 5 bases and J by 2 bases, with 7 bases of the junction left unmatched. CDR3 sequence reads: CASSRSGTSGTTDTQYF. DNA of the CDR3: TGTGCCAGCAGCCGATCCGGGACTAGCGGGACCACAGATACGCAGTATTTT.

This clonotype was detected ten times or more. The DNA for the CDR3 is TGTGCCAGCAGCTTGCAACCAGGGGATGAGCAGTTCTTC. This translates into CASSLQPGDEQFF. The J gene is TRBJ2-1, the V gene TRBV7-2; a possible D gene is TRBD1 (6 bases). V dropped 3 bases and J dropped 8 bases, with 11 bases sitting between them. CDR1 is SGHTA and CDR2 is FQGNSA in the germline V gene. The CDR3 runs to 13 residues.

The sample holds many counts of this clonotype. The rearrangement links TRBV4-1 to TRBJ2-7; D gene uncertain. The CDR3 length is 13 residues. The V gene's germline CDR1 is MGHRA and CDR2 YSYEKL. V dropped 0 bases and J dropped 1 base, with 4 bases sitting between them. DNA of the CDR3: TGCGCCAGCAGCCAAGAGAAGTCCTACGAGCAGTACTTC. Protein sequence: CASSQEKSYEQYF.

This clonotype was counted at least ten times. The chain joins TRBV28 to TRBJ1-5; D is undetermined. The germline CDR1 and CDR2 sequences are MDHEN and SYDVKM. The CDR3 has 17 amino acids. Trimming removed 5 bases from V and 4 bases from J, with 21 bases in between. The DNA of the CDR3 is TGTGCCAGCAGTCCCGTAAGGGCCAAGCGACGGAATCAGCCCCAGCATTTT. It translates to CASSPVRAKRRNQPQHF.

This clonotype was found many times. The CDR3 nucleotides read TGTGCCAGCAGTATGCGTTTGAACACCGGGGAGCTGTTTTTT. The encoded protein is CASSMRLNTGELFF. The V gene is TRBV27, the J gene TRBJ2-2; D remains unclear. Germline V gene sequence: CDR1 MNHEY, CDR2 SMNVEV (reference sequence). V lost 5 bases to trimming and J lost 1 base, with 8 bases between them. CDR3 size: 14 residues.

This clonotype occurred many times. This chain connects TRBV12-3 or TRBV12-4 to TRBJ2-4, with 8 nucleotides matching TRBD1. V gave up 7 bases and J gave up 9 bases; unmatched junction bases: 8. The CDR3 is 13 residues long. CDR3 loop: CASTDRGWSIQYF. CDR3 sequence (DNA): TGTGCCAGCACTGACAGGGGATGGAGCATTCAGTACTTC.

This clonotype has more than one count but fewer than ten. V and J are TRBV5-1 and TRBJ2-1; 7 bases are shared with TRBD2. Germline CDR1 SGHRS, CDR2 YFSETQ. V shed 2 bases, J shed 6 bases, and the junction held 8 bases outside the gene matches. The CDR3 runs 15 residues. CDR3: CASSFGLAESNEQFF. DNA for the CDR3: TGCGCCAGCAGCTTCGGGCTAGCGGAGAGCAATGAGCAGTTCTTC.

This clonotype appeared a few times. The rearrangement joins TRBV7-2 to TRBJ2-7; D might be TRBD2 (6 bases). Between the trimmed V and J ends, which lost 6 bases and 7 bases, there was a span of 19 bases. Per germline, CDR1 SGHTA and CDR2 FQGNSA. CDR3 length: 14 amino acids. CDR3 sequence (DNA): TGTGCCAGCAGTTCCCAGACCGCTGCGGGGGAGCAGTACTTC. It codes for CASSSQTAAGEQYF.

In this sample, this clonotype turned up once. This chain uses TRBV10-3 with TRBJ1-1; no definite D call. The CDR3 is made up of 13 amino acids. Germline V gene lookup returns CDR1 ENHRY and CDR2 SYGVKD. The V and J ends lost 6 bases and 1 base respectively, with 9 bases between them. CDR3 DNA sequence: TGTGCCATCAGAAACGTAAGGAACACTGAAGCTTTCTTT. Amino acids: CAIRNVRNTEAFF.

Many counts were recorded for this clonotype. The chain uses TRBV11-2 and TRBJ2-7; D might be TRBD2 (5 bases). Trimming pared 5 bases from V and 1 base from J, leaving 12 bases between. Germline loops: CDR1 SGHAT, CDR2 FQNNGV. This CDR3 has 14 residues. CDR3 protein: CASSPQLVSYEQYF. CDR3 DNA sequence: TGTGCCAGCAGCCCACAACTAGTGTCCTACGAGCAGTACTTC. Variable domain in full (rest from reference TRBV11-2 and TRBJ2-7): EAGVAQSPRYKIIEKRQSVAFWCNPISGHATLYWYQQILGQGPKLLIQFQNNGVVDDSQLPKDRFSAERLKGVDSTLKIQPAKLEDSAVYLCASSPQLVSYEQYFGPGTRLTVT.

The genes are TRBV18 and TRBJ1-1; D is uncertain. Trimming removed 0 bases from V and 1 base from J, with 9 bases in between. CDR1 and CDR2 (germline): KGHSH, LQKENI. This CDR3 has 15 residues. CDR3 protein: CASSPPMRPNTEAFF. The CDR3, as DNA: TGTGCCAGCTCACCACCGATGAGGCCGAACACTGAAGCTTTCTTT.